Listed below are T cell receptor beta chains from one sample, sequenced in a study of blood T cells in healthy people across ages. TCRdb recomputed calls from the 5' RACE reads with MiXCR, one row per CDR3 protein. Here the sample spans 650,000 to 1,000,000 distinct CDR3 sequences, about 37% being singletons. Sequencing was carried out using blood. The receptors originated from a young man in good health. The CDR3 runs from the conserved cysteine through the conserved F or W. The D gene is left open where the match is weak. A clone size is listed for some rows: how often the clone was seen (once, few, many), or a class if it is expanded.

clone size	V gene	D gene	J gene	CDR3 DNA	CDR3 protein
NA	TRBV25-1	NA	TRBJ1-1	TGTGCCAGCAGTGGCATCCGCTTGGAGGACCCTTTCAACACTGAAGCTTTCTTT	CASSGIRLEDPFNTEAFF
NA	TRBV12-3/TRBV12-4	TRBD2	TRBJ2-3	TGTGCCAGCAGCGGAGGGACTAGTGTTGCCACAGATACGCAGTATTTT	CASSGGTSVATDTQYF
few	TRBV7-2	NA	TRBJ2-1	TGTGCCAGCAGCTGGTCTACCGGCTCCTACAATGAGCAGTTCTTC	CASSWSTGSYNEQFF
few	TRBV20-1	NA	TRBJ2-3	TGCAGTGCTAGACCATCGGGGGCCGACACAGATACGCAGTATTTT	CSARPSGADTDTQYF
NA	TRBV3-1	NA	TRBJ2-7	TGTGCCAGCAGCCAAGAAGCCAGGATGTGGGAGCAGTACTTC	CASSQEARMWEQYF
NA	TRBV5-1	NA	TRBJ1-1	TGCGCCAGCAGCTTGGACAGGTCGAGGGCTTTCTTT	CASSLDRSRAFF
NA	TRBV5-1	NA	TRBJ1-6	TGCGCCAGCAGCTTGGCCACGCCAGCTAATTCACCCCTCCACTTT	CASSLATPANSPLHF
NA	TRBV20-1	NA	TRBJ2-1	TGCAGTGCTAGAAGACTAGGGGTCTACAATGAGCAGTTCTTC	CSARRLGVYNEQFF
NA	TRBV6-2/TRBV6-3	NA	TRBJ2-7	TGTGCCAGCAGTTACTCGAATGTCCCGGAAGAGAAGACTTTTGCCTACGAGCAGTACTTC	CASSYSNVPEEKTFAYEQYF
NA	TRBV10-3	NA	TRBJ1-6	TGTGCCATCAGTGAGGACAATGTCCGGTCACCCCACCACTTT	CAISEDNVRSPHHF
NA	TRBV4-2	NA	TRBJ2-7	TGTGCCAGCAGCCAAGAGACGGGGAGTGAGCAGTACTTC	CASSQETGSEQYF
NA	TRBV3-1	NA	TRBJ1-1	TGTGCCAGCAGCCAAGATGCGGACGAAGCTTTCTTT	CASSQDADEAFF
few	TRBV18	TRBD1	TRBJ1-1	TGTGCCAGCTCATCAGGGGGGACTGGCGGAGCTTTCTTT	CASSSGGTGGAFF
NA	TRBV4-3	NA	TRBJ1-1	TGCGCCAGCAGCCAAGAGGAGGGGGACCCTTCGGCTTTCTTT	CASSQEEGDPSAFF
NA	TRBV12-3/TRBV12-4	TRBD1	TRBJ2-5	TGTGCCAGCAGCTCTAGTCACGCCGGGACAGGGGGACAAGAGACCCAGTACTTC	CASSSSHAGTGGQETQYF
NA	TRBV4-3	TRBD2	TRBJ2-5	TGCGCCAGCAGCCAAGTCGCCCGGGGGGTAGAGACCCAGTACTTC	CASSQVARGVETQYF
few	TRBV7-2	NA	TRBJ2-5	TGTGCCAGCAGCCTCGGGCCAGATCAAGAGACCCAGTACTTC	CASSLGPDQETQYF
NA	TRBV27	NA	TRBJ1-1	TGTGCCAGCAGTTTAGCCGGGTCCGTCGCTGAAGCTTTCTTT	CASSLAGSVAEAFF
few	TRBV6-6	TRBD1	TRBJ1-4	TGTGCCAGCAGTTATAAGGGGGCGATTGAAAAACTGTTTTTT	CASSYKGAIEKLFF
few	TRBV7-2	NA	TRBJ1-1	TGTGCCAGCAGTCAAGAGGGGACTTGGGTGCCGGAAGCTTTCTTT	CASSQEGTWVPEAFF
many	TRBV9	TRBD1	TRBJ1-2	TGTGCCAGCAGCCCCACAGGGGGTAATGGCTACACCTTC	CASSPTGGNGYTF
NA	TRBV20-1	NA	TRBJ2-5	TGCAGTGCTGCTTTCAGAGGACAGTCAATAGAGACCCAGTACTTC	CSAAFRGQSIETQYF
once	TRBV6-6	NA	TRBJ2-7	TGTGCCAGCAGCCCTCGACAGGCCAACTACGAGCAGTACTTC	CASSPRQANYEQYF
few	TRBV30	NA	TRBJ2-1	TGTGACTGGAGTGTTCGGCGGGCTGCCTACAATGAGCAGTTCTTC	CDWSVRRAAYNEQFF
NA	TRBV5-1	TRBD1	TRBJ2-7	TGCGCCAGCAGCGGCGATTGGACAGGGTCTAATGAGCAGTACTTC	CASSGDWTGSNEQYF
NA	TRBV7-2	NA	TRBJ2-7	TGTGTCAGCAGCTCGAACGGTCAGCTCTCCTACGAGCAGTACTTC	CVSSSNGQLSYEQYF
few	TRBV5-5	TRBD2	TRBJ2-1	TGTGCCAGCTCCCTCCTAGCGGGGGGTCTCGGGTACAATGAGCAGTTCTTC	CASSLLAGGLGYNEQFF
many	TRBV29-1	NA	TRBJ1-2	TGCAGCGCCGCGGACGGGAACTATGGCTACACCTTC	CSAADGNYGYTF
NA	TRBV18	TRBD1	TRBJ1-2	TGTGCCAGCTCACCCTCTACAGGGGGGTATGACTATGGCTACACCTTC	CASSPSTGGYDYGYTF
NA	TRBV6-5	NA	TRBJ1-2	TGTGCCAGCAGTTACTCGCCAGGGGCCTATGGCTACACCTTC	CASSYSPGAYGYTF
few	TRBV6-2/TRBV6-3	TRBD1	TRBJ2-7	TGTGCCAGCAGTTATTCAGGACAGGGATACAACGAGCAGTACTTC	CASSYSGQGYNEQYF
NA	TRBV6-5	TRBD1	TRBJ2-5	TGTGCCAGCAGTTCCTCCCGGGACAGGGGGCCAGAGACCCAGTACTTC	CASSSSRDRGPETQYF
NA	TRBV7-2	TRBD2	TRBJ2-1	TGTGCCAGCAGCCGTGCTAGCGGGGGGGCCTATGAGCAGTTCTTC	CASSRASGGAYEQFF
few	TRBV5-1	NA	TRBJ2-1	TGCGCCAGCAGCGCAACACCAGAGAGCTCCTACAATGAGCAGTTCTTC	CASSATPESSYNEQFF
many	TRBV20-1	TRBD2	TRBJ2-3	TGCAGTGCGACGGGACTAGCGGGGGATCTAGATACGCAGTATTTT	CSATGLAGDLDTQYF
NA	TRBV20-1	NA	TRBJ1-4	TGCAGTGCTCGCCGGCGGGCAGGCGGGGGAACTAATGAAAAACTGTTTTTT	CSARRRAGGGTNEKLFF
NA	TRBV4-1	TRBD2	TRBJ2-1	TGCGCCAGTAGACCGGGACTAGCGGGATACAATGAGCAGTTCTTC	CASRPGLAGYNEQFF
many	TRBV29-1	TRBD1	TRBJ2-5	TGCAGCGCTCTTCTACTTTTAGGGGACAGGAGAACTCCCCAAGAGACCCAGTACTTC	CSALLLLGDRRTPQETQYF
NA	TRBV9	TRBD1	TRBJ2-2	TGTGCCAGCAGCGTAAGGACAGGGGGCCCCGGGGAGCTGTTTTTT	CASSVRTGGPGELFF
few	TRBV6-5	NA	TRBJ2-2	TGTGCCAGCAGTTACAAACAGGGAGGAACCTCCGGCCTGTTTTTT	CASSYKQGGTSGLFF
NA	TRBV5-1	NA	TRBJ2-3	TGCGCCAGCCCAATAGGAGATACGCAGTATTTT	CASPIGDTQYF
few	TRBV20-1	TRBD2	TRBJ2-7	TGCAGTGCCACCTTAGCGGGGGGCTCCTACAATGAGCAGTACTTC	CSATLAGGSYNEQYF